Shown below are 10 T cell receptor beta chains from a single sample sequenced in a study of neoadjuvant anti-PD-1 for oral cavity cancer. Libraries were prepared by immunoSEQ multiplex PCR; TCRdb keeps only in-frame clonotypes and omits some of them. This repertoire shows 60,000 to 75,000 clones, around 80% found once; its top ten account for around 3.2%. This material consisted of PBMCs, taken before nivolumab (anti-PD-1) treatment. These receptors were taken from a person aged 40 to 85 with oral cavity squamous cell carcinoma.

This chain joins TRBV30 and TRBJ2-1; D may be TRBD1 (6 bases). Germline-derived CDR1 and CDR2 are GTSNPN and SVGIG (reference sequence). V lost 3 bases, J lost 5 bases, and 11 bases lay in between. The CDR3 consists of 13 residues. CDR3 in amino acids: CAWSATGNNEQFF. The CDR3 DNA is TGTGCCTGGAGCGCGACAGGAAACAATGAGCAGTTCTTC.

The table lists this clone with a count of one. This chain links TRBV6-5 with TRBJ1-4; D might be TRBD1 (5 bases). The CDR3 extends over 14 amino acids. Germline CDR1 MNHEY, CDR2 SVGAGI. Trimming removed 0 bases at V and 8 bases at J, with 10 bases between. In nucleotides, the CDR3 is TGTGCCAGCAGTTACTCGACAGTCGCGGAAAAACTGTTTTTT. It translates to CASSYSTVAEKLFF.

CDR3 residues: CASSPGGVLLAEAFF. The CDR3 DNA reads TGTGCCAGCAGCCCCGGGGGCGTTCTCCTAGCTGAAGCTTTCTTT. The chain employs TRBV25-1 and TRBJ1-1, with D maybe TRBD1 (6 bases). Looked up from germline, CDR1 is MGHDK and CDR2 is SYGVNS. CDR3 length: 15 residues. Trimming took 6 bases from V and 6 from J, leaving 20 bases between them.

The chain combines TRBV7-2 with TRBJ1-2; D unresolved. Germline V lookup: CDR1 SGHTA, CDR2 FQGNSA. The V end was cut by 1 base, the J end by 0 bases, with 3 bases between. CDR3 length: 13 amino acids. The CDR3 protein is CASSLETNYGYTF. DNA of the CDR3: TGTGCCAGCAGCTTAGAAACTAACTATGGCTACACCTTC.

This chain uses TRBV6-6 with TRBJ1-4, with TRBD1 matching over 7 bases. This CDR3 comprises 13 residues. The V and J ends lost 2 bases and 8 bases, in that order; junction bases with no gene match: 2. Germline CDR1 and CDR2: MNHNY and SVGAGI (reference sequence). CDR3 protein: CASSYLTGEKLFF. CDR3 DNA: TGTGCCAGCAGTTACCTGACAGGGGAAAAACTGTTTTTT.

This sequence joins TRBV28 and TRBJ1-4, with D possibly matching TRBD1 (5 bases). CDR3 size: 13 residues. CDR1 MDHEN and CDR2 SYDVKM come from the germline V gene. V shed 6 bases and J shed 10 bases, with 15 bases lying between them. The CDR3 nucleotides read TGTGCCAGCAGCTACCCGGACGGGGGAAAACTGTTTTTT. It yields the protein CASSYPDGGKLFF.

V and J are TRBV14 and TRBJ1-1; 7 bases fit TRBD1. The CDR3 extends over 17 amino acids. With V trimmed by 0 bases and J by 0 bases, 7 bases remained unmatched. The germline gives CDR1 SGHDN, CDR2 FVKESK. The CDR3 here is CASSQEGQNPLNTEAFF. The DNA of the CDR3 is TGTGCCAGCAGCCAAGAGGGACAGAACCCCTTGAACACTGAAGCTTTCTTT.

V usage is TRBV2 and J usage is TRBJ1-6, with D unresolved. Germline V lookup: CDR1 SNHLY, CDR2 FYNNEI. V was pared by 7 bases and J by 4 bases, with 5 bases between. The CDR3 consists of 12 residues. The CDR3 sequence is CASTGYNSPLHF. The CDR3 DNA reads TGTGCCAGCACGGGGTATAATTCACCCCTCCACTTT.

This clone has just a few counts. The chain employs TRBV4-1 and TRBJ2-1; 8 positions agree with TRBD2. The CDR3 spans 14 residues. The germline CDR1 and CDR2 sequences are MGHRA and YSYEKL. V was pared by 4 bases and J by 10 bases, with 9 bases of the junction left unmatched. The CDR3: CASSPGLAIKEQFF. The CDR3 DNA sequence: TGCGCCAGCAGCCCCGGACTAGCAATCAAGGAGCAGTTCTTC.

The chain joins TRBV7-8 to TRBJ2-3, with 10 nucleotides matching TRBD2. The length of the CDR3 is 15 residues. Germline V lookup: CDR1 SGHVS, CDR2 FQNEAQ. Trimming at V came to 5 bases and at J to 1 base, leaving 3 bases not matched to a gene. The CDR3 DNA sequence: TGTGCCAGCAGCCTAGGACTAGCGGGCACAGATACGCAGTATTTT. It yields the protein CASSLGLAGTDTQYF.